This T cell receptor (beta chain) was profiled in a study of graft-versus-host responses after intestinal transplantation (dated by TCRdb to the early 2020s). Background for the entire study: The transplants that recipients got were multivisceral, liver-intestinal, or isolated intestinal. All recipients received anti-thymocyte globulin induction followed by maintenance tacrolimus and steroids for approximately 3 years. Bulk TCR-beta CDR3 sequencing was used to track graft-versus-host and host-versus-graft alloreactive T cell clones in the graft, circulation and bone marrow after intestinal transplantation. Alloreactive clones were identified by sequencing pre-transplant mixed lymphocyte reaction products and comparing these products with unstimulated pre-transplant donor and recipient T cells. The cohort enrolled under 30 intestinal transplant recipients, one of whom was a retransplant, and 3 patients without pretransplant specimens were excluded. A peak of at least 4% donor T cells among recipient peripheral blood mononuclear cells was the definition used for donor T cell macrochimerism. Rather than going through the commercial service, samples from a few later patients were sequenced in-house on an Illumina MiSeq and processed with MiXCR.

What the time point label conveys for this sample: cells obtained before transplantation from donor or recipient. CD3+CD4+ and CD3+CD8+ populations were FACS-sorted from unstimulated pre-transplant donor and recipient cells taken from spleen or lymph nodes. Comment on this clone: Its antigen remains undetermined. Base qualities are not provided; no much larger clone lies one nucleotide away.

From cysteine to phenylalanine, the CDR3 is 15 amino acids long. Only the CDR3 DNA is retained, 45 bases long and in frame from the first base. V drops 0 bases and J drops 3 bases, leaving 8 bases in between. CDR1 and CDR2, looked up from the germline V gene, are MGHRA and YSYEKL. The library was made by the immunoSEQ multiplex PCR assay. For most patients, genomic DNA was isolated using the Qiagen DNeasy Blood and Tissue Kit and was shipped frozen to Adaptive Biotechnologies for TCR sequencing. For most patients, genomic DNA was subjected to high-throughput TCR-beta CDR3 sequencing by Adaptive Biotechnologies. The authors' analysis ran thus. TCR sequencing data were retrieved from Adaptive's ImmunoSEQ software for some 19 patients, whereas a few other patients were processed with MiXCR and VDJtools. CD4 versus CD8 sorting errors were corrected by removing sequences found in both subsets at a frequency ratio below 5:1. CDR3 nucleotide sequences shared by donor and recipient were removed because the origin of these sequences could not be assigned. At least 2-fold expansion over unstimulated cells and a minimum CFSE-low frequency of 0.002% (template counts) or 0.001% (read counts) were required for clones to be classified as alloreactive. Clones detected in sequenced pre-transplant spleen, lymph node, or MLR CFSE-low populations of the donor or recipient were defined as mappable. Cumulative frequency of alloreactive clones was calculated as a percentage of all sequences weighted by copy number. Imported from immuneACCESS, the table was reduced by TCRdb to in-frame sequences with V and J called. These copies leave out some clones; in studies compared against another copy, an unresolved V gene accounts for under half, and the cause of the remainder is not known. D and trimming come from the DNA, and the V and J calls and clone size come from that table. The sample includes roughly 96,000 clones, with 91% observed a single time. The ten largest clones take up around 0.53% of the sample.

Paper-wide results and their limitations: Early after transplant, peak levels of circulating GvH clones were associated with declines in HvG clones. GvH clones were detected in recipient bone marrow, and some appeared earlier in ileal mucosa or blood, consistent with an intestinal mucosal origin. In patients with donor T cell macrochimerism, the allografts had high GvH to HvG T cell clonal ratios. The conclusions were limited by the relatively low number and heterogeneity of the intestinal transplant patients.

The source is a human donor who received an intestinal transplant. Recombination connected TRBV4-1 to TRBJ2-2; the D gene remains uncertain. The sample consisted of unstimulated CD8+ T cells sorted from spleen or lymph node cells, taken before intestinal transplant. CDR3 region: CASSQDTRDTGELFF. The sequenced DNA is TGCGCCAGCAGCCAAGATACCCGGGACACCGGGGAGCTGTTTTTT.